Sequencing of this T cell receptor beta chain was carried out in a study of T cell repertoires in cytomegalovirus infection (dated by TCRdb to between 2018 and 2021). General notes on the study: The peptide stimulations were aimed at well-studied HLA-B-restricted epitopes as well as recently identified HLA-C-restricted CMV epitopes, whose presentation resists viral immunomodulation. Donor HLA type was relevant to the analysis, as public TCR beta signatures indicated carriage of CMV infection together with the matching HLA type.

Findings and caveats that apply to the study as a whole: The ex vivo response was dominated by HLA-C-restricted CMV-specific TCR beta clonotypes, which also provided the single most frequent clonotype in two of eight donors. In both this cohort and an independent cohort of 350 or so donors, the cumulative frequency of public TCR beta family members distinguished carriers of CMV infection plus the relevant HLA type.

In light of the paper, this sample's treatment or condition label describes: in vitro stimulation with specific CMV peptide epitopes to enrich CMV-specific T cells. These reads were obtained on an Illumina HiSeq 1500. TCRdb reran the public reads through fastp at Q25 and MiXCR, keeping productive beta chains. A single entry per CDR3 protein holds the most common genes and DNA from its merged rows. The sample contains about 770,000 distinct CDR3 sequences, about 28% of them found a single time. The ten largest make up roughly 14% of the sample. There are many counts of this clonotype. Its antigen remains unidentified. There are no base qualities to consult, and no much larger clone falls within one base. V loses 0 bases at its end and J loses 8 bases; junction bases beyond the gene matches: 7. For CDR1 and CDR2, the germline V gene lists MNHNS and SASEGT. CDR3 length: 16 amino acids, cysteine to phenylalanine. CDR3 DNA is the only sequence kept; it has 48 bases, read in frame from the first base.

The origin of this receptor is a human donor in good health (CMV status not recorded). Some clones in this sample may be carry-over from other donors' samples. The sequence is built from TRBV6-1 and TRBJ2-1, with 10 bases in between that match TRBD2. The starting material was cultured CD8+ T cells from PBMCs, obtained from culture after CMV antigen stimulation. The DNA is as follows: TGTGCCAGCAGTGAAGCCAGGCTAGCGGGGGTGGATGAGCAGTTCTTC. The translation is CASSEARLAGVDEQFF.